A selection of T cell receptor beta chains follows, all from one sample in a study of CD4+ T cells in melanoma. The assay was immunoSEQ multiplex PCR, and TCRdb's table has in-frame clones only and misses some. This table holds approximately 110,000 clones, roughly 90% found once. The specimen was peripheral blood. Source of these receptors: a human donor with melanoma. Both conserved end residues are part of each CDR3. Fields, in order: V gene, D gene, J gene, clone size, CDR3 protein, CDR3 DNA. The D gene is left open where the match is weak. Some rows have no size entry. The others give once, few or many, or a class for an expanded clone.

V: TRBV5-1; D: NA; J: TRBJ1-2; size: NA; CDR3: CASSAQVNYGYTF; DNA: TGCGCCAGCTCCGCGCAGGTTAACTATGGCTACACCTTC
V: TRBV11-2; D: NA; J: TRBJ2-2; size: NA; CDR3: CASSLSGNTGELFF; DNA: TGTGCCAGCAGCTTATCAGGGAACACCGGGGAGCTGTTTTTT
V: TRBV6-5; D: NA; J: TRBJ1-2; size: NA; CDR3: CASSPRGLDYGYTF; DNA: TGTGCCAGCAGCCCCAGGGGTTTGGACTATGGCTACACCTTC
V: TRBV19; D: TRBD1; J: TRBJ2-7; size: NA; CDR3: CASSIRDSSTYEQYF; DNA: TGTGCCAGTAGTATTCGGGACAGTTCGACCTACGAGCAGTACTTC
V: TRBV28; D: NA; J: TRBJ2-7; size: NA; CDR3: CASSGQSYEQYF; DNA: TGTGCCAGCAGTGGACAGAGCTACGAGCAGTACTTC
V: TRBV7-7; D: TRBD2; J: TRBJ2-3; size: NA; CDR3: CASSLGTFGTSIGTDTQYF; DNA: TGTGCCAGCAGCTTAGGGACATTCGGGACTAGCATTGGCACAGATACGCAGTATTTT
V: TRBV5-1; D: NA; J: TRBJ1-4; size: few; CDR3: CASRYDQGRELFF; DNA: TGCGCCAGCAGATACGACCAGGGGAGGGAACTGTTTTTT
V: TRBV7-6; D: NA; J: TRBJ1-4; size: NA; CDR3: CASSWLIQATNEKLFF; DNA: TGTGCCAGCAGCTGGCTGATACAGGCAACTAATGAAAAACTGTTTTTT
V: TRBV10-2; D: NA; J: TRBJ2-5; size: once; CDR3: CASSPAGVETQYF; DNA: TGCGCCAGCAGCCCCGCAGGGGTGGAGACCCAGTACTTC
V: TRBV5-1; D: TRBD1; J: TRBJ1-5; size: NA; CDR3: CASSPRGGNQPQHF; DNA: TGCGCCAGCAGCCCCAGGGGGGGCAATCAGCCCCAGCATTTT
V: TRBV7-9; D: TRBD1; J: TRBJ1-1; size: NA; CDR3: CASSARDRVNTEAFF; DNA: TGTGCCAGCAGCGCGCGGGACAGAGTGAACACTGAAGCTTTCTTT
V: TRBV21-1; D: NA; J: TRBJ2-7; size: NA; CDR3: CASSKVARRNEQYF; DNA: TGTGCCAGCAGCAAAGTAGCCAGGAGGAACGAGCAGTACTTC
V: TRBV6-5; D: NA; J: TRBJ2-7; size: NA; CDR3: CASARGPGTYEQYF; DNA: TGTGCCAGCGCCCGGGGGCCGGGTACCTACGAGCAGTACTTC
V: TRBV21-1; D: NA; J: TRBJ1-6; size: once; CDR3: CASSPWTAWCSPLHF; DNA: TGTGCCAGCAGCCCCTGGACAGCGTGGTGTTCACCCCTCCACTTT
V: TRBV7-2; D: NA; J: TRBJ1-5; size: NA; CDR3: CASSLELSNQPQHF; DNA: TGTGCCAGCAGCTTAGAGCTTAGCAATCAGCCCCAGCATTTT
V: TRBV6-6; D: TRBD1; J: TRBJ2-7; size: once; CDR3: CASIKSRTGGHEQYF; DNA: TGTGCCAGCATCAAAAGCCGGACAGGGGGACACGAGCAGTACTTC
V: TRBV4-3; D: NA; J: TRBJ1-5; size: NA; CDR3: CASSQGFNQPQHF; DNA: TGCGCCAGCAGCCAAGGTTTCAATCAGCCCCAGCATTTT
V: TRBV9; D: NA; J: TRBJ1-1; size: NA; CDR3: CASSDGRQFTEAFF; DNA: TGTGCCAGCAGCGACGGGAGGCAGTTCACTGAAGCTTTCTTT
V: TRBV5-1; D: NA; J: TRBJ1-1; size: once; CDR3: CASSLEASIQTEAFF; DNA: TGCGCCAGCAGCTTGGAAGCCAGTATACAGACTGAAGCTTTCTTT
V: TRBV13; D: NA; J: TRBJ2-1; size: NA; CDR3: CASRLENNEQFF; DNA: TGTGCCAGCAGACTAGAGAACAATGAGCAGTTCTTC
V: TRBV19; D: NA; J: TRBJ2-2; size: once; CDR3: CASIRYTGELFF; DNA: TGTGCCAGTATACGGTACACCGGGGAGCTGTTTTTT
V: TRBV30; D: TRBD1; J: TRBJ1-2; size: NA; CDR3: CAWSPGGDGYTF; DNA: TGTGCCTGGAGCCCAGGGGGGGATGGCTACACCTTC
V: TRBV18; D: TRBD1; J: TRBJ1-3; size: few; CDR3: CASSPAGQQSGNTIYF; DNA: TGTGCCAGCTCACCGGCGGGACAGCAATCTGGAAACACCATATATTTT
V: TRBV6-1; D: NA; J: TRBJ2-6; size: NA; CDR3: CAASSSGANVLTF; DNA: TGTGCCGCCTCGAGCTCTGGGGCCAACGTCCTGACTTTC
V: TRBV5-1; D: NA; J: TRBJ2-1; size: NA; CDR3: CASSLVFAARGSYNEQFF; DNA: TGCGCCAGCAGCTTGGTCTTTGCGGCTAGGGGCTCCTACAATGAGCAGTTCTTC
V: TRBV5-1; D: NA; J: TRBJ2-3; size: NA; CDR3: CASSLDRGTDTQYF; DNA: TGCGCCAGCAGCTTGGACAGGGGCACAGATACGCAGTATTTT
V: TRBV5-1; D: TRBD2; J: TRBJ2-1; size: NA; CDR3: CASSLDGTSNEQFF; DNA: TGCGCCAGCAGCTTGGATGGGACTAGCAATGAGCAGTTCTTC